This TCR beta chain was profiled in a study of immune evolution from preneoplasia to lung adenocarcinoma. Study outcomes and limitations: Normal lung had highest clonality; later lesions appeared denser, more diverse. Normal lung had the highest top T cell clone frequencies.

Patient tissue came from resections in Japan or China, 2014–2017. Each case's diagnosis was confirmed by two pathologists on H&E. The CDR3 is 17 amino acids. V gave up 0 bases and J gave up 0 bases; unmatched junction bases: 5. In germline, CDR1 is MNHNS, CDR2 SASEGT. The protocol was immunoSEQ multiplex PCR, while the TCRdb copy is restricted to in-frame clones and leaves out a portion. Counted here are approximately 5,300 clones, around 75% occurring once; the ten biggest clones make up less than 25%. As for this clone: The antigen is undetermined.

The clonotype originates from a person aged 55 to 79 with lung adenocarcinoma. The chain uses TRBV6-1 and TRBJ1-3; 7 positions agree with TRBD1. The source material was FFPE adjacent normal lung tissue. The CDR3 loop reads CASSEALGQASGNTIYF. In nucleotides, the CDR3 is TGTGCCAGCAGTGAAGCGCTCGGACAGGCCTCTGGAAACACCATATATTTT.